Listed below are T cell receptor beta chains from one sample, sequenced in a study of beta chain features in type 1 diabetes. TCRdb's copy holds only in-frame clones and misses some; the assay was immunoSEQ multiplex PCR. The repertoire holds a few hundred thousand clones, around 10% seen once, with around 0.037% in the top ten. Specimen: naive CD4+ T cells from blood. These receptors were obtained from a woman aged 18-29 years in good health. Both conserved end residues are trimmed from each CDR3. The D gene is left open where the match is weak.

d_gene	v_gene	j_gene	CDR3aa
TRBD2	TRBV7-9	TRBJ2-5	ASSLVTGGQETQY
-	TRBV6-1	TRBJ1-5	ASRSRRVGDQPQH
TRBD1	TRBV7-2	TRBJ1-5	ASSPDRGYQPQH
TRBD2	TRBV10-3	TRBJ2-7	ATGLAGIQY
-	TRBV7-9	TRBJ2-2	ASSSLAGTTGELF
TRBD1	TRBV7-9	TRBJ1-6	ASSQESGQINSPLH
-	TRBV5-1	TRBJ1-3	ASSSGAWDSGNTIY
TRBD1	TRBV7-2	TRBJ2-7	ASSRDRVSYY
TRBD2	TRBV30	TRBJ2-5	AWTVGGETQY
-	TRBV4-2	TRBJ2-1	ASSRGGRAGDLEQF
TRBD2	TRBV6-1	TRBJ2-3	ASSEAPGGRTDTQY
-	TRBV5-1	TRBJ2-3	ASSLARAGPRTDTQY
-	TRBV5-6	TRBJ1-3	ASRMRGSGNTIY
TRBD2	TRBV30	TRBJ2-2	AWSEQSGLAGGSNTGELF
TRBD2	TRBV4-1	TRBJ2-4	ASSQGLAGRIAKNIQY
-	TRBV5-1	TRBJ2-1	ASSVGSASYNEQF
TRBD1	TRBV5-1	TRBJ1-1	ASSLRDRGTEAF
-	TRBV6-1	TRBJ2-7	ASSETLSAGHSYEQY
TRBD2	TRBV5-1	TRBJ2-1	ASSPKGTSGINEQF
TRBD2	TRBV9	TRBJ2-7	ASSRLGGAAYEQY
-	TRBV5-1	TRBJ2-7	ASSLDPGGGRSYEQY
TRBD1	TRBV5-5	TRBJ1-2	ASSKRPPTGADGYT
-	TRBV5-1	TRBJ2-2	ASSLDLGELF
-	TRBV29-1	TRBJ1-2	SAGGQSYGYT
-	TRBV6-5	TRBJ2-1	ASSPRAVTYNEQF